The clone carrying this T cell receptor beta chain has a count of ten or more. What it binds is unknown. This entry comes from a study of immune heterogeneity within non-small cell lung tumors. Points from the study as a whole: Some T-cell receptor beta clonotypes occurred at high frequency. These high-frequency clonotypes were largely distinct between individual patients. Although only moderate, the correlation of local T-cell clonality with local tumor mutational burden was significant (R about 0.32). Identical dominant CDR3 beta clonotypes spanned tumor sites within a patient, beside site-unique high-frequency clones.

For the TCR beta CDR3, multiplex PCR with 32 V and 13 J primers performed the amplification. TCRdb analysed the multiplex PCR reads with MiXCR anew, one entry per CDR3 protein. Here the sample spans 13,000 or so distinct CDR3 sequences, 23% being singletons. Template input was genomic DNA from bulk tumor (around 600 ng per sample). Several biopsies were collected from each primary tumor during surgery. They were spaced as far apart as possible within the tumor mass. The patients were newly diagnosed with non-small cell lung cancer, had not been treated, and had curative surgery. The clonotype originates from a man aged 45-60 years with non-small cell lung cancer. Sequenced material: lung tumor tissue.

The CDR3 sequence: CASSPVWGVRTGDYNEQFF. The CDR3 DNA follows: TGTGCCAGCAGCCCGGTCTGGGGGGTGCGAACCGGTGATTACAATGAGCAGTTCTTC. The rearrangement joins TRBV7-9 to TRBJ2-1; TRBD2 is a possible D gene (6 bases). In germline, CDR1 is SEHNR, CDR2 FQNEAQ (reference sequence). The CDR3 spans 19 residues. The germline V and J ends were trimmed by 5 bases and 4 bases, with 27 bases remaining between them.